The 2 T cell receptor beta chains given below trace back to one sample, sequenced in a study of blood T cell repertoires in COVID-19 (dated by TCRdb to the early 2020s). Preparation of the library involved the immunoSEQ multiplex PCR assay. The table was pulled from immuneACCESS by TCRdb, which kept in-frame rearrangements only. Such tables lose some clones; where checked, under half of the loss comes from unresolved V genes, and the rest has no known cause. This sample gives under 70,000 clones in total; around four fifths of them show up just once. About a tenth of the sample is taken by the ten largest. The sample comprised peripheral blood. The receptor source for this set is a human donor in a cohort sampled during active COVID-19.

This sequence joins TRBV7-9 and TRBJ2-7, with 10 bases identical to TRBD1. The CDR3 runs to 14 residues. CDR1 SEHNR and CDR2 FQNEAQ come from the germline V gene (reference sequence). The V segment lost 4 bases and the J segment 7 bases; nucleotides outside the gene matches: 7. The CDR3 protein is CASSSGTGAGEQYF. CDR3 DNA sequence: TGTGCCAGCAGCTCGGGGACAGGGGCGGGTGAGCAGTACTTC.

CDR3 coding DNA: TGTGCCAGCAGCCCGGGACTGATCCCAGATACGCAGTATTTT. Protein: CASSPGLIPDTQYF. The chain joins TRBV9 to TRBJ2-3; perhaps TRBD2 as D (6 bases). V was trimmed by 4 bases and J by 4 bases, leaving 13 bases between them. Germline V gene lookup returns CDR1 SGDLS and CDR2 YYNGEE. This CDR3 contains 14 residues.